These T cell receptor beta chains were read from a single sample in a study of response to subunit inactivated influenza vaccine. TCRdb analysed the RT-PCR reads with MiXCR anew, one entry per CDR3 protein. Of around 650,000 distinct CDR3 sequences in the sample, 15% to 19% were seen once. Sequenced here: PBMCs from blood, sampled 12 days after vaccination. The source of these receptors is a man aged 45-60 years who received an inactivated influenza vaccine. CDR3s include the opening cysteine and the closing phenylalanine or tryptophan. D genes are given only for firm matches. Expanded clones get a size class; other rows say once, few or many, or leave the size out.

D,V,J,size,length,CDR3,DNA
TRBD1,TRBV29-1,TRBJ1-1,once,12,CSSRQGNTEAFF,TGCAGCTCTCGACAGGGGAACACTGAAGCTTTCTTT
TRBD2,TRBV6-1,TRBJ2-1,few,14,CASTERGAYNEQFF,TGTGCCAGCACCGAGCGGGGGGCCTACAATGAGCAGTTCTTC
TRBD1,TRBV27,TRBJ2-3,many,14,CASSRTGEGNTQYF,TGTGCCAGCAGTAGGACAGGGGAGGGCAATACGCAGTATTTT
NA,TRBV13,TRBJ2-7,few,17,CASEDSRLDANSYEQYF,TGTGCCAGCGAGGATTCTCGACTTGACGCAAATTCCTACGAGCAGTACTTC
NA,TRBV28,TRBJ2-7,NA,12,CASSPLTGEQYF,TGTGCCAGCAGTCCCCTCACCGGCGAGCAGTACTTC
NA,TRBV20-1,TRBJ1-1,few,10,CSRTGTEAFF,TGCAGTCGGACCGGGACAGAAGCTTTCTTT
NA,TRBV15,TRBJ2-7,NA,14,CATSRTGPIYEQYF,TGTGCCACCAGCAGAACAGGACCCATCTACGAGCAGTACTTC
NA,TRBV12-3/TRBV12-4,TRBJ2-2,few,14,CASRLAPNTGELFF,TGTGCCAGCCGGCTCGCCCCGAACACCGGGGAGCTGTTTTTT
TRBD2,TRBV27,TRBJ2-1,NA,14,CASSPGAGGGEQFF,TGTGCCAGCAGTCCGGGGGCGGGGGGCGGTGAGCAGTTCTTC
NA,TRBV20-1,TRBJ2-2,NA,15,CSARDGGTANGELFF,TGCAGTGCTAGAGATGGGGGGACAGCGAACGGGGAGCTGTTTTTT
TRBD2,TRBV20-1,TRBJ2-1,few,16,CSAEGLAGGSYNEQFF,TGCAGTGCAGAAGGACTAGCGGGGGGCTCCTACAATGAGCAGTTCTTC
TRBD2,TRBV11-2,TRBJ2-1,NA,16,CASSATTGTSGLRQFF,TGTGCCAGCAGCGCGACGACCGGGACTAGCGGACTCCGGCAGTTCTTC
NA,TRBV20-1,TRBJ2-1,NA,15,CSARQQLYSYNEQFF,TGCAGTGCTAGACAACAGCTTTACTCCTACAATGAGCAGTTCTTC
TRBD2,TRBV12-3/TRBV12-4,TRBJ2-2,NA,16,CASSGLLAEDTGELFF,TGTGCCAGCAGCGGGCTACTAGCGGAGGATACCGGGGAGCTGTTTTTT
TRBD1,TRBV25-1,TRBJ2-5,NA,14,CASSARDRGELQYF,TGTGCCAGCAGTGCCCGGGACAGGGGTGAATTGCAGTACTTC
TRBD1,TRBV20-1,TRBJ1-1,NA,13,CSANTGAGTEAFF,TGCAGTGCTAATACAGGGGCGGGTACTGAAGCTTTCTTT
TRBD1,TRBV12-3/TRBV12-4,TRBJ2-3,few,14,CASSLSTGRDTQYF,TGTGCCAGCAGTTTATCGACAGGGCGAGATACGCAGTATTTT
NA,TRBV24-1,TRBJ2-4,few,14,CATSVSGGDDIQYF,TGTGCCACCAGTGTGAGTGGGGGTGATGACATTCAGTACTTC